The source of this T cell receptor beta chain is a study of T cell repertoires in cytomegalovirus infection. Across the study: Signatures in public TCR beta sequences pointed to both CMV infection and matching HLA type. Notes on the study in general: The cumulative frequency of public TCR beta families identified carriers of CMV plus the relevant HLA. What dominated the ex vivo response were HLA-C-restricted CMV-specific TCR beta clonotypes.

About this clonotype: Antigen specificity is unknown.

TCRdb recomputed calls from the reads with MiXCR, one row per CDR3 protein. The sample holds around 440,000 distinct CDR3 sequences, about 10% seen once. Germline V CDR1 and CDR2: SGHVS, FQNEAQ. The ends were cut back, 1 base at V and 0 bases at J, with 16 bases in the middle. The CDR3 has 18 residues. This TCR derives from a human donor in good health (CMV status not recorded). Some clones in this sample may be carry-over from other donors' samples. The chain combines TRBV7-8 with TRBJ1-5, with unresolved D. Sequenced: PBMCs. The CDR3 region has the DNA TGTGCCAGCAGCTTAGATTCGGGTGGGCGGCTTAGCAATCAGCCCCAGCATTTT. Translation: CASSLDSGGRLSNQPQHF.